The clone carrying this TCR beta chain was picked up many times. The data derive from a study of identical twins. TCRdb redid the calling of the 5' RACE reads with MiXCR, one entry per CDR3 protein. The sample has 150,000 or so distinct CDR3 sequences; roughly 3.2% are singletons. This sequence was found in a man between 18 and 29 years old in good health. Material for sequencing was memory T cells sorted from blood.

CDR3 nucleotides: TGTGCCAGCAGCCATGGACAGGGTTGGGGAGAGACCCAGTACTTC. This codes for CASSHGQGWGETQYF. V is TRBV7-2 and J is TRBJ2-5; TRBD1 matches 8 bases. V shed 5 bases, J shed 4 bases, and the junction held 9 bases outside the gene matches. This CDR3 region has 15 residues. Germline V gene data show CDR1 as SGHTA and CDR2 as FQGNSA.